The 8 T cell receptor beta chains below were found in one sample sequenced in a study of T cells after yellow fever vaccination. Via MiXCR, TCRdb re-called the 5' RACE reads, giving one row per CDR3 protein. The sample has hundreds of thousands of distinct CDR3 sequences, around 3.9% seen once; the top ten hold around a quarter. Sequencing was performed on PBMCs, taken on the day of the yellow fever booster vaccination. Receptors originate from a man in his late teens or twenties who received the YFV17D yellow fever vaccine.

This clonotype has a handful of counts. The V gene is TRBV27, the J gene TRBJ1-1; D not resolved. CDR1 and CDR2 (germline): MNHEY, SMNVEV (reference sequence). The V and J ends lost 4 bases and 2 bases respectively, with 11 bases between them. The CDR3 consists of 14 residues. The CDR3 nucleotides are TGTGCCAGCAGTTCACTTAGGGATAACACTGAAGCTTTCTTT. Protein: CASSSLRDNTEAFF.

The sample holds many counts of this clonotype. This chain connects TRBV6-5 to TRBJ2-1; the D gene is possibly TRBD1 (6 bases). V was clipped by 7 bases and J by 4 bases, with 11 bases between them. This CDR3 has 13 amino acids. The germline gives CDR1 MNHEY, CDR2 SVGAGI. The DNA for the CDR3 is TGTGCCAGCACCCCAGGGGCTTACAATGAGCAGTTCTTC. This sequence encodes CASTPGAYNEQFF.

This clonotype has ten or more counts. The J gene is TRBJ2-5, the V gene TRBV5-1; D possibly corresponds to TRBD2 (5 bases). This CDR3 has 12 residues. The V gene lost 4 bases and the J gene lost 8 bases, with 12 bases spanning the gap. Germline CDR1 is SGHRS and CDR2 is YFSETQ. CDR3 nucleotides: TGCGCCAGCAGCCCCGGGGAGTACACCCAGTACTTC. This translates into CASSPGEYTQYF. The entire variable domain, with the rest obtained from reference TRBV5-1 and TRBJ2-5, is as follows: KAGVTQTPRYLIKTRGQQVTLSCSPISGHRSVSWYQQTPGQGLQFLFEYFSETQRNKGNFPGRFSGRQFSNSRSEMNVSTLELGDSALYLCASSPGEYTQYFGPGTRLLVL.

This clonotype was recorded a few times. The chain couples TRBV6-6 to TRBJ2-7; unclear D gene. The CDR3 runs to 17 residues. Germline loops: CDR1 MNHNY, CDR2 SVGAGI (reference sequence). Trimming stripped 0 bases from V and 0 bases from J, with 15 bases between. The CDR3 reads CASSYSKVFTSSYEQYF. The CDR3 bases are TGTGCCAGCAGTTACTCGAAGGTGTTTACCAGCTCCTACGAGCAGTACTTC.

This clonotype has ten or more counts. V usage is TRBV20-1 and J usage is TRBJ2-5, with 13 bases that match TRBD2. Germline V gives CDR1 DFQATT, CDR2 SNEGSKA (reference sequence). This CDR3 contains 17 residues. V trimming: 4 bases; J trimming: 9 bases; junction bases outside the gene matches: 17. The CDR3 DNA reads TGCAGTGCTACTCAACCTCTACTAGCGGGGGGGCTGGGGGCCCAGTACTTC. It yields the protein CSATQPLLAGGLGAQYF.

As for this clonotype: One junction end does not reproduce the germline sequence, and a read error may be involved. The chain couples TRBV6-5 to TRBJ2-3; the match to TRBD2 covers 10 bases. Germline loops: CDR1 MNHEY, CDR2 SVGAGI. The CDR3 loop spans 18 amino acids. The CDR3 sequence is CDSSYSRLLAGRTDTQYF. Written as DNA, the CDR3 is TGTGACAGCAGTTACTCGCGGCTACTAGCGGGGCGCACAGATACGCAGTATTTT.

There are many counts of this clonotype. The chain employs TRBV4-3 and TRBJ2-5; the D call may be TRBD1 or TRBD2 (5 bases each). This CDR3 is built from 14 residues. Trimming removed 2 bases at V and 6 bases at J, with 13 bases between. CDR1 and CDR2 from the germline V gene are LGHNA and YSLEER. The CDR3 protein is CASSQNRDAKTQYF. Here the CDR3 DNA reads TGCGCCAGCAGCCAAAACCGGGACGCTAAGACCCAGTACTTC.

The V and J genes are TRBV3-1 and TRBJ1-2, with D perhaps matching TRBD1 (6 bases). This CDR3 region has 14 residues. V lost 4 bases and J 1 base, leaving 10 bases between the germline ends. From germline, CDR1 is LGHDT and CDR2 YNNKEL (reference sequence). CDR3 region: CASSPGVGNYGYTF. DNA of the CDR3: TGTGCCAGCAGCCCAGGGGTGGGTAACTATGGCTACACCTTC.